This T cell receptor (beta chain) emerged from a study of identifying expanded T cells in peripheral blood (dated by TCRdb to about 2019). Some background on the complete study: Technical replicates were generated by sequencing separate aliquots of the same genomic DNA pool, with four replicates compared pairwise. Overall study outcomes, separate from this receptor: It was expected by the authors that biological variance in healthy repertoires might increase further over much longer intervals, such as months to years. Both the number of clones called differentially abundant and the false-positive rate were significantly reduced by the beta-binomial model across all healthy-donor time intervals. The binomial model flagged roughly 1.1 differentially abundant clones between technical replicates, compared with about 17 over approximately two weeks and roughly 19 over four weeks. For all healthy donors, the variance in clone template counts between roughly 2-week samples rose significantly as total template count increased.

CDR1 and CDR2, looked up from the germline V gene, are SQVTM and ANQGSEA. Trimming accounts for 7 bases at V and 4 bases at J, while the number of junction bases matched to no gene is 9. The CDR3 goes from the cysteine to the phenylalanine over 15 residues. The only DNA kept is the CDR3, 45 bases in frame from the first base. The immunoSEQ Assay, which relies on bias-controlled multiplex PCR amplification of genomic DNA, was used to profile TCRbeta CDR3 regions. Processing in the source paper ran as follows. The absolute abundance of each unique TCRbeta CDR3 region was quantified after sequences were collapsed and filtered. Differential abundance was tested with a binomial (Fisher-equivalent) model and with a beta-binomial model adding time-dependent variance fitted from healthy donors. Clones with fewer than 5 combined templates were removed, and differential abundance was called for clones with a Benjamini-Hochberg FDR below 0.01. Beta-binomial variance was modeled as a function of total template count across the two samples using the form v = (b*log(k)+a)^2. In its TCRdb copy, this immuneACCESS table keeps in-frame sequences only and misses some clones. Where compared with another copy, unresolved V genes explain less than half of these, and the others have no known cause. V, J and clone size are taken as reported in that table, and D and trimming were inferred from the DNA itself. The sample yields about 100,000 clones; 88% were counted once. The ten largest make up 5.5% of the sample.

In regard to this clone: The target of this receptor is not known. Base qualities are missing; no much larger clone stands one base away.

No immune events, such as infections, were documented for the healthy donors during the collection period. To calibrate time-dependent variance in a beta-binomial model of T-cell clone differential abundance, blood repertoires from healthy donors were used as a training cohort. The training cohort included around 10 healthy donors, of whom 3 were female and 7 were male. An age range of roughly 29 to 64 years, with an average of about 45 years, was recorded for the donors. Whole blood from each healthy donor was obtained from a commercial supplier and was collected at three time points approximately 13 days apart. Genomic DNA was extracted from unsorted whole blood for immunosequencing.

Recombination joined TRBV29-1 with TRBJ2-1; a stretch of 11 junction bases matches TRBD2. This clonotype originated in a person aged 18 to 69 in good health. The material sequenced was blood. The base sequence is TGCAGCGCCCGACTACTAGCGGGGGCTTACAATGAGCAGTTCTTC. This encodes CSARLLAGAYNEQFF.